This TCR beta chain was found in a study of metastatic and nonmetastatic thyroid tumors. Study details: The authors compared repertoires across blood and tumor or nodule tissue from malignant and benign thyroid patients.

Original processing methods: Clinicopathological groups of papillary thyroid cancer showed CDR3 differences that were used to build a distant-metastasis classifier. TCRdb re-called clones via MiXCR from the PCR reads. These V and J calls are TCRdb output, not the study's own analysis. The table includes some 38,000 clones, 13% detected once. Each patient went into thyroid surgery without having received any treatment. The study's findings and limits: According to reports, the diversity of TCR beta was significantly higher in malignant thyroid tumors than in benign nodules, and this held in both blood and tumor samples.

Concerning this clone: As yet, its antigen is unknown. Lacking the conserved final phenylalanine or tryptophan, this CDR3 likely reflects a read error.

The sequenced material came from blood. This receptor was identified in a female donor with papillary thyroid cancer or a benign thyroid nodule (not recorded which). Some clones in this sample may be carry-over from other donors' samples.

The CDR3 sequence: CASSSGTGMNYGYTS. The CDR3 coding sequence is TGTGCTAGCAGTTCCGGGACAGGGATGAACTATGGCTACACCTCC. This chain joins TRBV6-1 and TRBJ1-2, with 9 bases matching TRBD1. The length of the CDR3 is 15 residues. The germline V gene has CDR1 MNHNS and CDR2 SASEGT.